This T cell receptor beta chain was profiled in a study of blood T cell repertoires in COVID-19. About the research overall: T cells, B-cell-depleted T cells, or PBMCs provided the cDNA or gDNA that served as material.

Data came from immunoSEQ multiplex PCR; TCRdb stores just in-frame clones and leaves some out. This sample has around 230,000 clones, with approximately 75% found just once. This CDR3 comprises 14 residues. V gave up 2 bases and J gave up 9 bases; unmatched junction bases: 7. Germline assignment: CDR1 SGHRS and CDR2 YFSETQ. The receptor was derived from a man between 40 and 49 years old who had recovered from COVID-19. The rearrangement uses TRBV5-1 and TRBJ2-1, with 8 bases identical to TRBD1. The sample consisted of PBMCs or T cells enriched from blood (not recorded which). CDR3 sequence reads: CASSFQTGATEQFF. DNA of the CDR3: TGCGCCAGCAGCTTCCAGACAGGGGCGACTGAGCAGTTCTTC. Combining the CDR3 with reference TRBV5-1 and TRBJ2-1 gives the whole variable domain KAGVTQTPRYLIKTRGQQVTLSCSPISGHRSVSWYQQTPGQGLQFLFEYFSETQRNKGNFPGRFSGRQFSNSRSEMNVSTLELGDSALYLCASSFQTGATEQFFGPGTRLTVL.